These T cell receptor beta chains were read from a single sample in a study of identical twins. TCRdb ran MiXCR on the 5' RACE reads and lists one entry per CDR3 protein. The table lists over 200,000 distinct CDR3 sequences, less than 10% of them singletons. Source material: memory (CD45RO+) T cells sorted from blood. The source of these receptors is a woman aged 18-29 years in good health. Both conserved end residues are trimmed from each CDR3.

>TRBV12-3/TRBV12-4|TRBJ2-7|10
ASSLGLRKQY
>TRBV6-2/TRBV6-3|TRBJ1-1|14
ASSLPGQGMNTEAF
>TRBV5-1|TRBJ1-1|13
ASSSWPSGDTEAF
>TRBV5-1|TRBJ2-1|12
ASSLSRDYNEQF
>TRBV18|TRBJ2-1|13
ASSPSLAGDNEQF
>TRBV5-1|TRBJ2-3|12
ASSPTDQSDTQY
>TRBV25-1|TRBJ1-1|13
ASTPGEGPDTEAF
>TRBV29-1|TRBJ2-7|11
SVDATGTGEQY
>TRBV7-9|TRBJ2-7|11
ASTPGVSYEQY
>TRBV12-3/TRBV12-4|TRBJ2-3|12
ASGRAGGPDTQY
>TRBV20-1|TRBJ2-7|11
SAKDINPYEQY
>TRBV20-1|TRBJ1-4|11
SAVGQGREKLF
>TRBV2|TRBJ2-1|12
ASSVGGSFNEQF
>TRBV5-5|TRBJ2-1|14
ASSLNGQGAFNEQF
>TRBV6-1|TRBJ1-4|11
ATRGVMDEKLF
>TRBV20-1|TRBJ1-5|13
SAREKMGREQPQH
>TRBV20-1|TRBJ2-3|14
SVGLAGGGGTDTQY
>TRBV6-6|TRBJ1-3|11
ASSYSGYDTIY
>TRBV12-3/TRBV12-4|TRBJ1-2|11
ASSLPQGLGYT
>TRBV12-3/TRBV12-4|TRBJ1-1|13
ASSPPLGLGTEAF
>TRBV20-1|TRBJ2-5|11
SARAESQETQY
>TRBV29-1|TRBJ2-5|10
SVAGAGETQY
>TRBV20-1|TRBJ1-5|12
SAAGTGRLGPQH
>TRBV6-2/TRBV6-3|TRBJ2-3|12
ASSHTMSTDTQY
>TRBV6-1|TRBJ2-5|10
ASTRGGETQY
>TRBV4-3|TRBJ2-6|14
ASSQEGGHGANVLT
>TRBV10-3|TRBJ2-2|14
AITETGRGLGGELF
>TRBV7-2|TRBJ2-5|14
ASSLSGTSGQETQY
>TRBV12-3/TRBV12-4|TRBJ2-2|12
ASSVQRNTGELF
>TRBV27|TRBJ2-5|12
ASGGWREEETQY
>TRBV29-1|TRBJ2-1|9
SVGGGVAQF
>TRBV7-9|TRBJ2-7|10
ASSVRGYEQY
>TRBV6-2/TRBV6-3|TRBJ2-1|16
ASSSGTSGTFSYNEQF
>TRBV7-9|TRBJ1-1|12
ASSSSLGNTEAF
>TRBV12-3/TRBV12-4|TRBJ2-7|10
ASSFRTDEQY
>TRBV10-3|TRBJ2-7|11
AISGGGAYEQY
>TRBV7-8|TRBJ1-1|12
ASSKTGGFVEAF
>TRBV2|TRBJ2-3|11
ASSAAGAGTQY
>TRBV6-5|TRBJ2-7|14
ASSNPRGGAGYEQY
>TRBV3-1|TRBJ2-5|13
ASSQQTGAQETQY
>TRBV20-1|TRBJ2-1|14
SASYSGGRWDNEQF
>TRBV5-1|TRBJ2-7|12
ASSLGRSSYEQY
>TRBV14|TRBJ2-5|16
ASSPNRGTSGSLETQY
>TRBV5-5|TRBJ2-2|13
ASTLHGGRTGELF
>TRBV3-1|TRBJ2-1|13
ASSSQRDSYNEQF
>TRBV6-5|TRBJ2-1|11
ASSYKGGSEQF
>TRBV7-2|TRBJ2-7|12
ASSPGTDAYEQY
>TRBV20-1|TRBJ2-5|10
SPSGLDGTQY
>TRBV12-3/TRBV12-4|TRBJ1-5|12
ASSSGLQGQPQH
>TRBV24-1|TRBJ2-3|15
ATSDSDGNREADTQY
>TRBV20-1|TRBJ2-3|15
STNTHSGRGGTDTQY
>TRBV6-1|TRBJ1-6|11
ASRTGVDSPLH
>TRBV10-3|TRBJ2-5|12
AISESVTAGAQY
>TRBV4-1|TRBJ2-1|13
ASRNHGSSYNEQF
>TRBV3-1|TRBJ2-7|13
ASSQIKSGTYEQY
>TRBV20-1|TRBJ2-7|9
SAGQGFEQY
>TRBV12-3/TRBV12-4|TRBJ2-7|11
ASQPVGTREQY
>TRBV7-9|TRBJ1-6|10
ASSLGEQAPF
>TRBV15|TRBJ1-2|10
ATSTGYYGYT